A selection of T cell receptor beta chains follows, all from one sample in a study of blood T cell repertoires in COVID-19. Data came from immunoSEQ multiplex PCR; TCRdb stores just in-frame clones and leaves some out. The sample includes just over 350,000 clones, over 75% of them seen just once. Sequenced: PBMCs or T cells enriched from blood (not recorded which). Receptor source: a woman under 40 who had recovered from COVID-19. CDR3s include the opening cysteine and the closing phenylalanine or tryptophan. A D gene is named only where the DNA matches it firmly. The size entry is marked missing in some rows and otherwise reads once, few, many or a size class.

abundance: -; v_gene: TRBV7-7; j_gene: TRBJ2-5; d_gene: -; CDR3nt: TGTGCTAGCAGCTTAGTTGGGAGGAGGGAGACCCAGTACTTC; CDR3aa: CASSLVGRRETQYF
abundance: -; v_gene: TRBV28; j_gene: TRBJ2-7; d_gene: -; CDR3nt: TGTGCCAGCAGTTTCCCTCTTTCGCGGGACGAGCAGTACTTC; CDR3aa: CASSFPLSRDEQYF
abundance: -; v_gene: TRBV28; j_gene: TRBJ2-7; d_gene: TRBD1; CDR3nt: TGTGCCAGCACCCGAGATATGTACAGGGGCTACGAGCAGTACTTC; CDR3aa: CASTRDMYRGYEQYF
abundance: once; v_gene: TRBV6-5; j_gene: TRBJ1-2; d_gene: TRBD1; CDR3nt: TGTGCCAGCAGGGGACAGGGTGGGACGTACTATGGCTACACCTTC; CDR3aa: CASRGQGGTYYGYTF
abundance: -; v_gene: TRBV7-8; j_gene: TRBJ2-2; d_gene: TRBD1; CDR3nt: TGTGCCAGCAGCGCGGACAGGGGAAACACCGGGGAGCTGTTTTTT; CDR3aa: CASSADRGNTGELFF
abundance: -; v_gene: TRBV3-1/TRBV3-2; j_gene: TRBJ2-1; d_gene: TRBD1; CDR3nt: TGTGCCAGCAGCCAAGGAGGGACAGGGCAGTTCTTC; CDR3aa: CASSQGGTGQFF
abundance: -; v_gene: TRBV5-6; j_gene: TRBJ2-7; d_gene: -; CDR3nt: TGTGCCAGCAGCAGCGGGCCCTACGAGCAGTACTTC; CDR3aa: CASSSGPYEQYF
abundance: -; v_gene: TRBV18; j_gene: TRBJ1-1; d_gene: TRBD1; CDR3nt: TGTGCCAGCTCACCTGAGACAGGGGGCGAAGGTTCGGCTTTCTTT; CDR3aa: CASSPETGGEGSAFF
abundance: -; v_gene: TRBV9; j_gene: TRBJ1-2; d_gene: -; CDR3nt: TGTGCCAGCAGCGTAGTTGGGAGTTCAGTTGGCTACACCTTC; CDR3aa: CASSVVGSSVGYTF
abundance: -; v_gene: TRBV11-2; j_gene: TRBJ2-7; d_gene: -; CDR3nt: TGTGCCAGCAGCCACCACGGTCTCTCCTACGAGCAGTACTTC; CDR3aa: CASSHHGLSYEQYF
abundance: -; v_gene: TRBV27; j_gene: TRBJ2-2; d_gene: TRBD2; CDR3nt: TGTGCCAGCAGGGATCCGGGACTAGCGGGAGGAGGCACCGGGGAGCTGTTTTTT; CDR3aa: CASRDPGLAGGGTGELFF
abundance: -; v_gene: TRBV14; j_gene: TRBJ2-7; d_gene: -; CDR3nt: TGTGCCAGCAGCCAAGAAACCGGGAGTATTGAGCAGTACTTC; CDR3aa: CASSQETGSIEQYF
abundance: -; v_gene: TRBV11-2; j_gene: TRBJ2-7; d_gene: TRBD1; CDR3nt: TGTGCCAGCAACACAGGGGCCTCCTACGAGCAGTACTTC; CDR3aa: CASNTGASYEQYF
abundance: -; v_gene: TRBV15; j_gene: TRBJ1-5; d_gene: -; CDR3nt: TGTGCCACCAGCGTGAGGTGGAGCAATCAGCCCCAGCATTTT; CDR3aa: CATSVRWSNQPQHF
abundance: -; v_gene: TRBV25-1; j_gene: TRBJ1-5; d_gene: TRBD1; CDR3nt: TGTGCCAGCAGCCCTAGGGGGCCTAATCAGCCCCAGCATTTT; CDR3aa: CASSPRGPNQPQHF
abundance: -; v_gene: TRBV19; j_gene: TRBJ1-5; d_gene: -; CDR3nt: TGTGCCAGTAGTATAGGTGGGGGGCAGCCCCAGCATTTT; CDR3aa: CASSIGGGQPQHF
abundance: -; v_gene: TRBV7-6; j_gene: TRBJ1-3; d_gene: TRBD1; CDR3nt: TGTGCCAGCAGCCGGGGACAGGGGAGAGGAAACACCATATATTTT; CDR3aa: CASSRGQGRGNTIYF
abundance: -; v_gene: TRBV5-4; j_gene: TRBJ2-7; d_gene: TRBD1; CDR3nt: TGTGCCAGCAGCACCGGGACAGGGGGCTCCTACGAGCAGTACTTC; CDR3aa: CASSTGTGGSYEQYF
abundance: -; v_gene: TRBV27; j_gene: TRBJ1-5; d_gene: TRBD1; CDR3nt: TGTGCCAGCAGTCCCGGGACAGGGATTTTCGGTCAGCCCCAGCATTTT; CDR3aa: CASSPGTGIFGQPQHF
abundance: -; v_gene: TRBV11-2; j_gene: TRBJ1-2; d_gene: TRBD1; CDR3nt: TGTGCCAGCAGCTTAGATCCCGCGACAGGGGCTACCTATGGCTACACCTTC; CDR3aa: CASSLDPATGATYGYTF
abundance: -; v_gene: TRBV28; j_gene: TRBJ1-5; d_gene: -; CDR3nt: TGTGCCAGCAGTTTAAATGTTGGGACAAGTGGCTTTAATCAGCCCCAGCATTTT; CDR3aa: CASSLNVGTSGFNQPQHF
abundance: -; v_gene: TRBV13; j_gene: TRBJ2-7; d_gene: -; CDR3nt: TGTGCCAGCAGTACCTGGGGCCACCTGGACGAGCAGTACTTC; CDR3aa: CASSTWGHLDEQYF
abundance: -; v_gene: TRBV7-2; j_gene: TRBJ1-4; d_gene: -; CDR3nt: TGTGCCAGCAGCTTAACGGCGCGCAATTCGGGTGAAAAACTGTTTTTT; CDR3aa: CASSLTARNSGEKLFF
abundance: -; v_gene: TRBV19; j_gene: TRBJ2-4; d_gene: TRBD2; CDR3nt: TGTGCCAGTAGTACTGGACTAGCCGAGGCCAAAAACATTCAGTACTTC; CDR3aa: CASSTGLAEAKNIQYF
abundance: -; v_gene: TRBV18; j_gene: TRBJ2-4; d_gene: -; CDR3nt: TGTGCCAGCTCACCACCGGGGGCGTTAGCCAAAAACATTCAGTACTTC; CDR3aa: CASSPPGALAKNIQYF
abundance: -; v_gene: TRBV21-1; j_gene: TRBJ2-7; d_gene: -; CDR3nt: TGTGCCAGCAGCACGAGCGGGAGAGATTACGAGCAGTACTTC; CDR3aa: CASSTSGRDYEQYF
abundance: -; v_gene: TRBV9; j_gene: TRBJ2-5; d_gene: TRBD2; CDR3nt: TGTGCCAGCAGCGTAGATGGGACTAGCGGGGGGTCCCCCCAAGAGACCCAGTACTTC; CDR3aa: CASSVDGTSGGSPQETQYF
abundance: -; v_gene: TRBV6-1; j_gene: TRBJ1-5; d_gene: -; CDR3nt: TGTGCCAGCAGTGAATTTCTTGAGCCCCAGCATTTT; CDR3aa: CASSEFLEPQHF